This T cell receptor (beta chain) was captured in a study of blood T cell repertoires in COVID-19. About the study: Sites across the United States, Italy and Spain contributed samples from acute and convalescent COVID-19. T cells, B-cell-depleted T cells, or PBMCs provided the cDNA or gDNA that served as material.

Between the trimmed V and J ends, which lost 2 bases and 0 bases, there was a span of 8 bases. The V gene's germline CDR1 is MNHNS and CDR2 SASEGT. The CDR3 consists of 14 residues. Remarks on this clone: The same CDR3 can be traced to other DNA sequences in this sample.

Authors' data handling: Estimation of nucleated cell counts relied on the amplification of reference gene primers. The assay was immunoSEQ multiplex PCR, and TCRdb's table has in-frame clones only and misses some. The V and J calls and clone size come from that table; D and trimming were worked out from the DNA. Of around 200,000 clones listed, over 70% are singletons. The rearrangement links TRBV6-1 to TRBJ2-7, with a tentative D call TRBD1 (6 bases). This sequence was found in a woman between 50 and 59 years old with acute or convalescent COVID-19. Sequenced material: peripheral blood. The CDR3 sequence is CASSELDSSYEQYF. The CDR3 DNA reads TGTGCCAGCAGTGAATTGGACAGCTCCTACGAGCAGTACTTC.